The T cell receptor (beta chain) described here comes from a study of blood T cell repertoires in COVID-19. Study summary: Some COVID-19 samples were acute and others convalescent; all came from the United States, Italy and Spain. PBMCs, B-cell-depleted T cells, or T cells were the source of the cDNA or gDNA that made up the material.

In this sample, this clone turned up once. Authors' methods: Reference gene primer amplification yielded estimated nucleated cell counts. The repertoire was sequenced with immunoSEQ multiplex PCR; TCRdb's copy has only in-frame clones and lacks some. The V and J calls and clone size were taken over from that table, and D and trimming were inferred from the DNA. The table records some 150,000 clones, about 90% of them present only once. The CDR3 runs 11 residues. Germline V gene lookup returns CDR1 MDHEN and CDR2 SYDVKM. V was clipped by 8 bases and J by 5 bases, with 9 bases between them. The genes are TRBV28 and TRBJ1-2; D is ambiguous. Sequencing used peripheral blood. This TCR was recovered from a man aged 50-60 years with active or convalescent COVID-19. DNA for the CDR3: TGTGCCAGCGTCGGGAATTATGGCTACACCTTC. Its protein product is CASVGNYGYTF.